Listed here is a single TCR beta chain. This entry belongs to a study of blood T cell repertoires in COVID-19. Study details: There were acute and convalescent COVID-19 samples, and they came from the United States, Italy and Spain. In each case, the material was cDNA or gDNA derived from T cells, B-cell-depleted T cells, or PBMCs.

As originally analysed: Amplifying reference gene primers gave estimates of nucleated cell counts. Profiling relied on immunoSEQ multiplex PCR, and the TCRdb table lists in-frame clones only, not all of them. V, J and clone size are taken as reported in that table, and D and trimming were inferred from the DNA itself. Found here are about 380,000 clones, 85% to 90% of them singletons; the top ten hold 6.5% to 7%. Sequencing was done on a sample of peripheral blood. The origin of this receptor is a man between 18 and 29 years old with active or convalescent COVID-19.

The CDR3 DNA sequence: TGTGCCAGTAGTACTCTAGACGGGACAGGGAACACCGGGGAGCTGTTTTTT. It specifies CASSTLDGTGNTGELFF. V gene TRBV19 combines with J gene TRBJ2-2; TRBD1 matches 8 bases. There are 17 residues in the CDR3. J gave up 1 base and V 4 bases, and 8 bases lay outside the gene matches. Germline V CDR1 and CDR2: LNHDA, SQIVND (reference sequence).